A single TCR beta chain is shown here with its context. The CDR3 has 17 residues. V gave up 1 base and J gave up 7 bases; unmatched junction bases: 9. The germline CDR1 and CDR2 sequences are KGHSH and LQKENI. The data were taken from a study of shared clonotypes between healthy human individuals. Looking at the study overall: Aged 18 to 49, the donors were a couple of women and a few men.

Sequencing was performed with immunoSEQ multiplex PCR; in TCRdb, only in-frame clones are kept and a portion is missing. The table shows 490,000 or so clones, with 70% to 80% occurring only once. The sample was PBMCs. The origin of this receptor is a woman between 35 and 50 years old in good health. Some clones in this sample may be carry-over from other donors' samples. The chain is built from TRBV18 and TRBJ2-6; TRBD2 agrees at 8 bases. CDR3 sequence: CASSPQSAGARANVLTF. The CDR3 nucleotides are TGTGCCAGCTCACCACAATCAGCGGGAGCCAGAGCCAACGTCCTGACTTTC.